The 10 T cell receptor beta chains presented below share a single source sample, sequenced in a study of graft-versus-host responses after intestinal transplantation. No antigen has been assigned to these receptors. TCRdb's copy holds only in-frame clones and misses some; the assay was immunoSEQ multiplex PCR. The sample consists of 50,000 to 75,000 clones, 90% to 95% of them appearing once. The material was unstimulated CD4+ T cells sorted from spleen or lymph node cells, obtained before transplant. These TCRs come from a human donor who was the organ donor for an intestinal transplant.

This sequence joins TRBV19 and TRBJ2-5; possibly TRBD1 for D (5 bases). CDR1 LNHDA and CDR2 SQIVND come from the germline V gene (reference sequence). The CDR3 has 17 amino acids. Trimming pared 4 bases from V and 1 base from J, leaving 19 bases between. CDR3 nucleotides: TGTGCCAGTAGTAAAACGCCCCCCCAGGGCCTCCAAGAGACCCAGTACTTC. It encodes CASSKTPPQGLQETQYF.

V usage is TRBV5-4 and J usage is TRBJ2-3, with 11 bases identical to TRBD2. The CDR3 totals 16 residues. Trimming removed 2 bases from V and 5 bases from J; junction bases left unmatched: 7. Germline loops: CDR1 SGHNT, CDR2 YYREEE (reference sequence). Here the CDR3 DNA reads TGTGCCAGCAGCTTACGTAGCGGGGGGGCCGAAGATACGCAGTATTTT. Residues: CASSLRSGGAEDTQYF.

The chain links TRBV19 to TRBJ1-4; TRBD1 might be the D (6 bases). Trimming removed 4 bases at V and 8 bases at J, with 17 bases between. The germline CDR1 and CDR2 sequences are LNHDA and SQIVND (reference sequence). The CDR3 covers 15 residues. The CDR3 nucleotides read TGTGCCAGTAGTACCCCTCCCAGTCAGGGGGAAAAACTGTTTTTT. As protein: CASSTPPSQGEKLFF. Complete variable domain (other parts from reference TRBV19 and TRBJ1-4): DGGITQSPKYLFRKEGQNVTLSCEQNLNHDAMYWYRQDPGQGLRLIYYSQIVNDFQKGDIAEGYSVSREKKESFPLTVTSAQKNPTAFYLCASSTPPSQGEKLFFGSGTQLSVL.

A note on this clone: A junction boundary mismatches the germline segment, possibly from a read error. CDR3 residues: CASSLEGPHNEQFF. The CDR3 DNA reads TGTGCTAGCAGCTTAGAGGGGCCCCACAATGAGCAGTTCTTC. This chain joins TRBV7-7 and TRBJ2-1; D is possibly TRBD1 or TRBD2 (5 bases each). The CDR3 is 14 amino acids. Germline CDR1 and CDR2: SSHAT and FNYEAQ (reference sequence).

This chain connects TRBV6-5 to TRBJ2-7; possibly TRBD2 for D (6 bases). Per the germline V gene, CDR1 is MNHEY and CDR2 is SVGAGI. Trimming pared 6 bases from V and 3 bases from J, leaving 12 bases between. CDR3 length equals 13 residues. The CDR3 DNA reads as TGTGCCAGCAGGACCGGGGGAGTCTACGAGCAGTACTTC. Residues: CASRTGGVYEQYF.

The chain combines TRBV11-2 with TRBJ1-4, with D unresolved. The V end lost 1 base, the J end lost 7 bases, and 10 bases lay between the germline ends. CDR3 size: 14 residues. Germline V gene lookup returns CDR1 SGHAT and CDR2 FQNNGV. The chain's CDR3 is CASSLGRKGEKLFF. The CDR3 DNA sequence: TGTGCCAGCAGCTTAGGCAGAAAGGGTGAAAAACTGTTTTTT.

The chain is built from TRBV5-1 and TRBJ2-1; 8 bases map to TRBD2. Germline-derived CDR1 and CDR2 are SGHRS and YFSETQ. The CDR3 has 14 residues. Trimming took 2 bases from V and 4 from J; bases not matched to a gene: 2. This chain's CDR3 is CASSFSGEYNEQFF. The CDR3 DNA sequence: TGCGCCAGCAGCTTTAGCGGGGAGTACAATGAGCAGTTCTTC.

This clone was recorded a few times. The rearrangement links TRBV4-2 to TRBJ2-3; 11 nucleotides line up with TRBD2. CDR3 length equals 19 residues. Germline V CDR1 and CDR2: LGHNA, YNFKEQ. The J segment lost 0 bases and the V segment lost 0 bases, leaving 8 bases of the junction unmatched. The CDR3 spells CASSQEGLAGPTSTDTQYF. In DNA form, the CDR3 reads TGTGCCAGCAGCCAAGAAGGACTAGCGGGCCCAACTAGCACAGATACGCAGTATTTT.

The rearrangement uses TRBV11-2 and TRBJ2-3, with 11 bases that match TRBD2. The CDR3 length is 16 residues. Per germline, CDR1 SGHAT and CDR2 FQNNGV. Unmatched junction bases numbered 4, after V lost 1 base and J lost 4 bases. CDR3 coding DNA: TGTGCCAGCAGCTTAGCGCTAGCGGGGGGTGCAGATACGCAGTATTTT. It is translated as CASSLALAGGADTQYF.

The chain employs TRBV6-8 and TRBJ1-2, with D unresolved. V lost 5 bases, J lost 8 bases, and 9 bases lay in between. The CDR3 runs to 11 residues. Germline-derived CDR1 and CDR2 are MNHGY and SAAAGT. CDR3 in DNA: TGTGCCAGCAGTGACTTGGGGGGCTACACCTTC. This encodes CASSDLGGYTF.